This TCR beta chain came from a study of cytomegalovirus exposure and HLA in healthy donors. TCRdb keeps only in-frame clones here, not all; method: immunoSEQ multiplex PCR. The sample contains 140,000 to 150,000 clones, 94% of which appear only once. This clonotype was obtained from a man between 18 and 29 years old in good health and CMV-seropositive. Material for sequencing was PBMCs.

This CDR3 is CASSVGDSGLGAQHF. CDR3 nucleotides: TGTGCCAGCAGCGTAGGAGACAGTGGCCTAGGAGCCCAGCATTTT. The gene calls are TRBV9 and TRBJ1-5; TRBD1 is a possible D gene (5 bases). The V gene's germline CDR1 is SGDLS and CDR2 YYNGEE. V lost 0 bases to trimming and J lost 11 bases, with 18 bases between them. The CDR3 is made up of 15 amino acids.